The next 32 T cell receptor beta chains were all read from a single sample in a study of blood T cell repertoires in COVID-19. Data came from immunoSEQ multiplex PCR; TCRdb stores just in-frame clones and leaves some out. The data show 250,000 to 300,000 clones, 85% to 90% seen once. The sequenced material came from peripheral blood. The receptors come from a woman aged 25 to 39 with COVID-19, enrolled during active disease.

The chain uses TRBV18 and TRBJ2-7; D is uncertain. V lost 6 bases and J lost 6, with 18 bases in between. This CDR3 spans 14 amino acids. Looked up from germline, CDR1 is KGHSH and CDR2 is LQKENI. The CDR3 here is CASSGTWVSGEQYF. CDR3 bases: TGTGCCAGCTCCGGTACTTGGGTCTCAGGCGAGCAGTACTTC.

This clone was picked up one time. This rearrangement joins TRBV19 to TRBJ1-2; 7 bases line up with TRBD1. This CDR3 contains 15 residues. V lost 5 bases, J lost 0 bases, and 6 bases stayed unmatched. The germline V gene encodes CDR1 LNHDA and CDR2 SQIVND (reference sequence). For the CDR3, the DNA is TGTGCCAGTAGTCCGAGGGGGCCCGCTAACTATGGCTACACCTTC. Residues: CASSPRGPANYGYTF.

The CDR3 protein is CASGLMLANTGELFF. The CDR3 DNA reads TGTGCTAGTGGTTTGATGCTAGCGAACACCGGGGAGCTGTTTTTT. The J gene is TRBJ2-2, the V gene TRBV12-5; the D is unclear. Trimming left V 2 bases short and J 0 bases short, with 7 bases between. The CDR3 runs 15 residues. Germline assignment: CDR1 LGHNT and CDR2 FRNRAP.

Written as DNA, the CDR3 is TGTGCCAGGGCTGGTTATAATTCACCCCTCCACTTT. It is translated as CARAGYNSPLHF. V and J are TRBV2 and TRBJ1-6; D is unclear. V dropped 9 bases and J dropped 4 bases, with 7 bases sitting between them. The CDR3 is made up of 12 amino acids. Germline assignment: CDR1 SNHLY and CDR2 FYNNEI.

A single count supports this clone. This rearrangement joins TRBV15 to TRBJ2-5; no clear D gene. V was shortened by 0 bases and J by 1 base, with 9 bases between the two germline ends. The CDR3 contains 15 residues. The germline gives CDR1 LNHNV, CDR2 YYDKDF (reference sequence). The chain's CDR3 is CATSRDLGLQETQYF. The CDR3 DNA follows: TGTGCCACCAGCAGAGATCTCGGTCTCCAAGAGACCCAGTACTTC.

The CDR3 DNA reads TGCAGCGTTAACCGCGGGATGGCAGGGCTTGAGGGTGGCTACACCTTC. Residues: CSVNRGMAGLEGGYTF. The chain uses TRBV29-1 and TRBJ1-2; tentative D call: TRBD1 (5 bases). The CDR3 has 16 residues. Germline V gene sequence: CDR1 SQVTM, CDR2 ANQGSEA. Trimming cost V 5 bases and J 7 bases, with 26 bases left between them. The full variable domain, rest sourced from reference TRBV29-1 and TRBJ1-2, is SAVISQKPSRDICQRGTSLTIQCQVDSQVTMMFWYRQQPGQSLTLIATANQGSEATYESGFVIDKFPISRPNLTFSTLTVSNMSPEDSSIYLCSVNRGMAGLEGGYTFGSGTRLTVV.

The chain is built from TRBV27 and TRBJ1-2; unclear D gene. Trimming stripped 2 bases from V and 4 bases from J, with 8 bases between. Germline CDR1 MNHEY, CDR2 SMNVEV (reference sequence). The CDR3 has 13 residues. CDR3 DNA sequence: TGTGCCAGCAGTTTAGGTACAGCCTATGGCTACACCTTC. Protein product: CASSLGTAYGYTF.

The chain joins TRBV15 to TRBJ2-2; D not certain. CDR3 length: 17 amino acids. V lost 2 bases, J lost 3 bases, and 16 bases lay in between. CDR1 LNHNV and CDR2 YYDKDF come from the germline V gene (reference sequence). The CDR3 DNA follows: TGTGCCACCAGCAGAATAGGAACCTCTAGGTACACCGGGGAGCTGTTTTTT. Translated: CATSRIGTSRYTGELFF.

The chain employs TRBV29-1 and TRBJ1-1; possible D gene TRBD1, 5 bases. CDR1 is SQVTM, CDR2 ANQGSEA, per germline. V shed 5 bases and J shed 11 bases, with 12 bases lying between them. This CDR3 is 10 amino acids long. This CDR3 reads CSVWLGGAFF. The CDR3 DNA reads as TGCAGCGTTTGGTTGGGGGGGGCTTTCTTT. The full variable domain, rest sourced from reference TRBV29-1 and TRBJ1-1, is SAVISQKPSRDICQRGTSLTIQCQVDSQVTMMFWYRQQPGQSLTLIATANQGSEATYESGFVIDKFPISRPNLTFSTLTVSNMSPEDSSIYLCSVWLGGAFFGQGTRLTVV.

The gene calls are TRBV12-3 or TRBV12-4 and TRBJ2-3; D uncertain. The CDR3 extends over 12 amino acids. V was clipped by 5 bases and J by 6 bases, with 9 bases between them. The CDR3 reads CASSPVVDTQYF. The CDR3 DNA reads as TGTGCCAGCAGTCCGGTGGTCGATACGCAGTATTTT.

Only one count was recorded for this clone. The chain joins TRBV13 to TRBJ2-2; 10 nucleotides agree with TRBD2. Trimming took 5 bases from V and 4 from J; bases not matched to a gene: 7. This CDR3 is 16 amino acids long. Germline loops: CDR1 PRHDT, CDR2 FYEKMQ (reference sequence). Here the CDR3 DNA reads TGTGCCAGCAGCGGCACTAGCGGGGCAATCACCGGGGAGCTGTTTTTT. Translating gives CASSGTSGAITGELFF.

The rearrangement uses TRBV10-2 and TRBJ2-1, with 12 bases identical to TRBD2. Germline CDR1 WSHSY, CDR2 SAAADI. J gave up 9 bases and V 2 bases, and 8 bases lay outside the gene matches. The CDR3 sequence is 16 residues long. Written as DNA, the CDR3 is TGCGCCAGCAGTGAGCTTGTGCTAGCGGGGGGGCTTGAGCAGTTCTTC. As protein: CASSELVLAGGLEQFF.

V gene TRBV2 combines with J gene TRBJ2-3; TRBD2 agrees at 10 bases. V shed 6 bases and J 2 bases; nucleotides not matched to a gene: 14. The CDR3 is made up of 18 amino acids. Germline CDR1 SNHLY, CDR2 FYNNEI. CDR3 bases: TGTGCCAGCAGACTAAGTAAAATAGCGGGGGGTCTCACAGATACGCAGTATTTT. Translated: CASRLSKIAGGLTDTQYF. The full variable domain, its missing parts supplied by reference TRBV2 and TRBJ2-3, is EPEVTQTPSHQVTQMGQEVILRCVPISNHLYFYWYRQILGQKVEFLVSFYNNEISEKSEIFDDQFSVERPDGSNFTLKIRSTKLEDSAMYFCASRLSKIAGGLTDTQYFGPGTRLTVL.

CDR3 in DNA: TGCGCCAGCCGTTTCTTCGGCGGAGAGGAGACCCAGTACTTC. It translates to CASRFFGGEETQYF. The chain carries TRBV5-1 and TRBJ2-5; D remains unclear. The CDR3 has 14 amino acids. Trimming pared 7 bases from V and 5 bases from J, leaving 18 bases between. Germline-derived CDR1 and CDR2 are SGHRS and YFSETQ.

The chain links TRBV5-1 to TRBJ2-2; D gene uncertain. This CDR3 comprises 16 residues. Germline values: CDR1 SGHRS, CDR2 YFSETQ. Trimming took off 1 base at V and 0 bases at J, with 10 bases between the two ends. The CDR3 loop is CASSLTVPANTGELFF. CDR3 nucleotide sequence: TGCGCCAGCAGCTTGACGGTACCCGCGAACACCGGGGAGCTGTTTTTT.

The chain is built from TRBV5-1 and TRBJ2-3; 16 bases agree with TRBD2. The CDR3 has 18 residues. Unmatched junction bases numbered 7, after V lost 4 bases and J lost 2 bases. Per germline, CDR1 SGHRS and CDR2 YFSETQ. The CDR3 region is CASSEGTSGGAFTDTQYF. The CDR3 nucleotides are TGCGCCAGCAGCGAGGGGACTAGCGGGGGGGCATTCACAGATACGCAGTATTTT.

The chain recombines TRBV7-2 with TRBJ2-1; 8 bases match TRBD2. With V trimmed by 1 base and J by 6 bases, 5 bases remained unmatched. The germline CDR1 and CDR2 sequences are SGHTA and FQGNSA. There are 15 residues in the CDR3. The chain's CDR3 is CASSLERGGINEQFF. CDR3 sequence (DNA): TGTGCCAGCAGCTTAGAGCGCGGGGGGATCAATGAGCAGTTCTTC. The whole variable domain, remainder taken from reference TRBV7-2 and TRBJ2-1, is GAGVSQSPSNKVTEKGKDVELRCDPISGHTALYWYRQSLGQGLEFLIYFQGNSAPDKSGLPSDRFSAERTGGSVSTLTIQRTQQEDSAVYLCASSLERGGINEQFFGPGTRLTVL.

The chain links TRBV12-3 or TRBV12-4 to TRBJ2-7; a possible D gene is TRBD1 (5 bases). The CDR3 loop spans 13 amino acids. Trimming removed 5 bases at V and 2 bases at J, with 10 bases between. The CDR3 here is CASSKDIPYEQYF. The CDR3 DNA reads as TGTGCCAGCAGTAAGGACATTCCCTACGAGCAGTACTTC.

The chain employs TRBV28 and TRBJ1-6; TRBD1 might be the D (6 bases). Trimming removed 3 bases from V and 16 bases from J, with 19 bases in between. Germline-derived CDR1 and CDR2 are MDHEN and SYDVKM. This CDR3 has 14 residues. The CDR3 DNA sequence: TGTGCCAGCAGTTTGGGACATAGCCCGATGAAGCTCCACTTT. It specifies CASSLGHSPMKLHF.

The chain is built from TRBV5-1 and TRBJ1-1; no reliable D call. The V gene's germline CDR1 is SGHRS and CDR2 YFSETQ. Trimming pared 1 base from V and 3 bases from J, leaving 10 bases between. This CDR3 comprises 14 residues. CDR3 DNA sequence: TGCGCCAGCAGCTTGACGCGCGGGGACACTGAAGCTTTCTTT. It codes for CASSLTRGDTEAFF.

The chain has TRBV6-2 or TRBV6-3 and TRBJ2-5; perhaps TRBD2 as D (6 bases). The germline V gene encodes CDR1 MNHEY and CDR2 SVGEGT. Trimming took off 2 bases at V and 5 bases at J, with 12 bases between the two ends. The CDR3 covers 14 residues. The CDR3 coding sequence is TGTGCCAGCAGTTACGGGGAGGTCCCCGAGACCCAGTACTTC. This codes for CASSYGEVPETQYF.

The rearrangement joins TRBV27 to TRBJ2-5, with 8 bases lining up with TRBD2. Germline CDR1 is MNHEY and CDR2 is SMNVEV (reference sequence). The V and J ends lost 2 bases and 4 bases, in that order; junction bases with no gene match: 12. This CDR3 is 17 amino acids long. CDR3 amino acids: CASSLDLTAGVVETQYF. CDR3 nucleotide sequence: TGTGCCAGCAGTTTAGATTTAACAGCGGGGGTGGTAGAGACCCAGTACTTC.

The rearrangement links TRBV5-4 to TRBJ2-7, with D perhaps TRBD2 (7 bases). Germline CDR1 and CDR2: SGHNT and YYREEE (reference sequence). Trimming shortened V by 4 bases and J by 2 bases, and 16 bases separated the two germline ends. This CDR3 has 15 residues. CDR3 bases: TGTGCCAGCAGCCCTGTTAGGGGGGGGACCTACGAGCAGTACTTC. Amino acids: CASSPVRGGTYEQYF.

This clone has a single count. The chain combines TRBV4-1 with TRBJ2-5, with D unclear. The CDR3 has 15 amino acids. Deletions cut 4 bases from V and 0 bases from J, with 12 bases between. Germline V gene data show CDR1 as MGHRA and CDR2 as YSYEKL. The CDR3 region is CASSLSPGDQETQYF. The CDR3 coding sequence is TGCGCCAGCAGCCTTTCCCCAGGCGACCAAGAGACCCAGTACTTC.

This chain joins TRBV4-1 and TRBJ2-2; tentative D call: TRBD1 (7 bases). This CDR3 contains 15 residues. The ends were cut back, 8 bases at V and 6 bases at J, with 19 bases in the middle. Per the germline V gene, CDR1 is MGHRA and CDR2 is YSYEKL. CDR3 coding DNA: TGCGCCAGCCTCTCAAAGGAGGGGGCGGCCGGGGAGCTGTTTTTT. The encoded protein is CASLSKEGAAGELFF.

This clone occurred many times. V usage is TRBV21-1 and J usage is TRBJ1-5. TRBV21-1 is assigned pseudogene status. The CDR3 sequence is 16 residues long. CDR3 bases: TGTGCCAGCAGCAAAGAGGGCCGAGGGCCCAATCAGCCCCAGCATTTT. As protein: CASSKEGRGPNQPQHF.

The rearrangement joins TRBV7-8 to TRBJ1-1; possibly TRBD1 for D (6 bases). CDR3 length: 15 amino acids. The V end was cut by 5 bases, the J end by 4 bases, with 17 bases between. The germline CDR1 and CDR2 sequences are SGHVS and FQNEAQ. DNA of the CDR3: TGTGCCAGCAGCCCCGCGCGGGGAGGGGGCACTGAAGCTTTCTTT. This translates into CASSPARGGGTEAFF. Variable domain in full (rest from reference TRBV7-8 and TRBJ1-1): GAGVSQSPRYKVAKRGQDVALRCDPISGHVSLFWYQQALGQGPEFLTYFQNEAQLDKSGLPSDRFFAERPEGSVSTLKIQRTQQEDSAVYLCASSPARGGGTEAFFGQGTRLTVV.

V and J are TRBV7-9 and TRBJ2-1; tentative D call: TRBD1 (5 bases). V lost 2 bases and J 4 bases, leaving 12 bases between the germline ends. From germline, CDR1 is SEHNR and CDR2 FQNEAQ (reference sequence). This CDR3 is 15 amino acids long. The CDR3: CASSLQGSPYNEQFF. The CDR3 nucleotides are TGTGCCAGCAGCTTACAGGGTTCACCTTACAATGAGCAGTTCTTC.

This CDR3 reads CASSPDSNYGYTF. CDR3 in DNA: TGTGCCAGCAGCCCGGACAGTAACTATGGCTACACCTTC. The rearrangement links TRBV9 to TRBJ1-2, with D possibly matching TRBD1 (6 bases). Germline V CDR1 and CDR2: SGDLS, YYNGEE. V lost 4 bases and J lost 1, with 8 bases in between. The CDR3 extends over 13 amino acids. Complete variable domain (other parts from reference TRBV9 and TRBJ1-2): DSGVTQTPKHLITATGQRVTLRCSPRSGDLSVYWYQQSLDQGLQFLIQYYNGEERAKGNILERFSAQQFPDLHSELNLSSLELGDSALYFCASSPDSNYGYTFGSGTRLTVV.

In its sample, this clone was seen many times. The chain has TRBV5-1 and TRBJ2-7; D not certain. In germline, CDR1 is SGHRS, CDR2 YFSETQ. V was shortened by 0 bases and J by 0 bases, with 10 bases between the two germline ends. This CDR3 contains 15 residues. The CDR3 coding sequence is TGCGCCAGCAGCTTGGAACACCCCGCCTCCTACGAGCAGTACTTC. It translates to CASSLEHPASYEQYF.

On this clone itself: Other nucleotide sequences in the sample specify the same CDR3. V usage is TRBV6-1 and J usage is TRBJ2-1; 8 nucleotides match TRBD1. The germline CDR1 and CDR2 sequences are MNHNS and SASEGT. The CDR3 totals 14 residues. The trim removed 2 bases at V and 3 bases at J, leaving 0 bases unmatched. The CDR3 reads CASSETGGYNEQFF. As DNA, the CDR3 is TGTGCCAGCAGTGAAACAGGGGGCTACAATGAGCAGTTCTTC.

The chain uses TRBV24-1 and TRBJ2-1, with D unclear. Trimming shortened V by 8 bases and J by 2 bases, and 12 bases separated the two germline ends. Germline V gene lookup returns CDR1 KGHDR and CDR2 SFDVKD. The length of the CDR3 is 14 residues. CDR3 residues: CATKHSTAYNEQFF. DNA of the CDR3: TGTGCCACCAAACACAGCACTGCCTACAATGAGCAGTTCTTC.